This TCR beta chain was recorded in a study of shared clonotypes between healthy human individuals. The CDR3 runs to 13 residues. Per germline, CDR1 SGHRS and CDR2 YFSETQ. V was pared by 5 bases and J by 12 bases, with 18 bases between. Assay: immunoSEQ multiplex PCR; the TCRdb copy retains only in-frame clones and omits some. The table records about 470,000 clones, roughly 77% of them present only once. This chain links TRBV5-1 with TRBJ2-1; TRBD1 might be the D (6 bases). Input material: PBMCs. The clonotype was recovered from a middle-aged woman in good health. Some clones in this sample may be carry-over from other donors' samples. As DNA, the CDR3 is TGCGCCAGCAGGGCCACAGGGCCCCCGGTGCAGTTCTTC. As protein: CASRATGPPVQFF.